These 12 T cell receptor beta chains were all obtained from the same sample, sequenced in a study of T-cell reconstitution after alpha-beta-depleted transplantation in children. Researchers prepared the TCRbeta library using unique molecular identifiers, the study reports. A single record per CDR3 protein comes from TCRdb applying MiXCR to the PCR reads. There are 60,000 to 80,000 distinct CDR3 sequences in the sample; 5.5% to 7.5% occur only once, and less than 3% lies in the top ten. Sequences were derived from PBMCs from the stem cell graft donor, sampled from the stem cell graft. The receptors originated from a human donor who donated a stem cell graft to a child with acute lymphoblastic leukemia.

This clonotype was detected many times. The chain recombines TRBV11-2 with TRBJ2-1, with 9 bases matching TRBD2. Trimming at V came to 1 base and at J to 6 bases, leaving 4 bases not matched to a gene. The CDR3 runs 15 residues. Germline V gene data show CDR1 as SGHAT and CDR2 as FQNNGV. The CDR3, as DNA: TGTGCCAGCAGCTTAGTTACTAGCGGGTCCAATGAGCAGTTCTTC. Encoded protein: CASSLVTSGSNEQFF. Variable domain in full (rest from reference TRBV11-2 and TRBJ2-1): EAGVAQSPRYKIIEKRQSVAFWCNPISGHATLYWYQQILGQGPKLLIQFQNNGVVDDSQLPKDRFSAERLKGVDSTLKIQPAKLEDSAVYLCASSLVTSGSNEQFFGPGTRLTVL.

This clonotype was observed a few times. The V and J genes are TRBV12-3 or TRBV12-4 and TRBJ1-2; D not resolved. The V and J ends lost 4 bases and 7 bases respectively, with 7 bases between them. The CDR3 extends over 11 amino acids. The CDR3 DNA reads as TGTGCCAGCAGTTCCCTGCGTGGCTACACCTTC. Translation gives CASSSLRGYTF.

In this sample, this clonotype turned up many times. CDR3 coding DNA: TGTGCCAGCAGCCAAGGTTGGGACCACTACACCTTC. Its protein is CASSQGWDHYTF. The chain joins TRBV14 to TRBJ1-2; TRBD1 is a possible D gene (5 bases). The CDR3 has 12 amino acids. Per germline, CDR1 SGHDN and CDR2 FVKESK. V gave up 1 base and J gave up 10 bases, with 10 bases separating them. The full variable domain, with the rest looked up from reference TRBV14 and TRBJ1-2, is EAGVTQFPSHSVIEKGQTVTLRCDPISGHDNLYWYRRVMGKEIKFLLHFVKESKQDESGMPNNRFLAERTGGTYSTLKVQPAELEDSGVYFCASSQGWDHYTFGSGTRLTVV.

The V gene is TRBV10-1, the J gene TRBJ2-1; D not certain. This CDR3 has 16 residues. In germline, CDR1 is WNHNN, CDR2 SYGVQD (reference sequence). Deletions cut 0 bases from V and 0 bases from J, with 9 bases between. DNA of the CDR3: TGCGCCAGCAGTGAGTCGGGCAGAAGCTCCTACAATGAGCAGTTCTTC. This gives the protein CASSESGRSSYNEQFF.

The chain employs TRBV7-9 and TRBJ2-5; D gene ambiguous. The germline V gene has CDR1 SEHNR and CDR2 FQNEAQ (reference sequence). With 2 bases removed from V and 5 bases from J, the gap between germline ends came to 15 bases. This CDR3 has 15 residues. CDR3 bases: TGTGCCAGCAGCTTAAACGGCCCTTTGGGGGAGACCCAGTACTTC. It is translated as CASSLNGPLGETQYF.

This clonotype was counted at least ten times. The V and J genes are TRBV7-3 and TRBJ1-1, with a weak D call TRBD1 (5 bases). V was pared by 4 bases and J by 8 bases, with 14 bases between. This CDR3 comprises 13 residues. Germline CDR1 and CDR2: SGHTA and FQGTGA. CDR3 DNA sequence: TGTGCCAGCAGCTCGCAGGGTAGGGGCGAAGCTTTCTTT. Amino acid sequence: CASSSQGRGEAFF.

This clonotype was detected ten times or more. CDR3 in amino acids: CASRGLAGPDTQYF. The DNA for the CDR3 is TGCGCCAGCAGGGGACTAGCGGGCCCAGATACGCAGTATTTT. This sequence joins TRBV5-1 and TRBJ2-3; 12 nucleotides align to TRBD2. Germline V CDR1 and CDR2: SGHRS, YFSETQ. The CDR3 length is 14 residues. J gave up 4 bases and V 5 bases, and 2 bases lay outside the gene matches.

This clonotype was seen many times. The chain couples TRBV12-3 or TRBV12-4 to TRBJ1-1; D not resolved. V was shortened by 3 bases and J by 3 bases, with 11 bases between the two germline ends. The CDR3 consists of 14 residues. The CDR3 loop is CASSFGLSDTEAFF. CDR3 coding DNA: TGTGCCAGCAGTTTCGGGCTTTCCGACACTGAAGCTTTCTTT.

The chain links TRBV20-1 to TRBJ2-2; D not resolved. The V end was cut by 2 bases, the J end by 7 bases, with 8 bases between. The CDR3 length is 12 residues. The germline gives CDR1 DFQATT, CDR2 SNEGSKA (reference sequence). The CDR3 is CSARSRNGELFF. CDR3 in DNA: TGCAGTGCTAGATCTCGGAACGGGGAGCTGTTTTTT.

This clonotype has at least ten counts. The chain couples TRBV12-3 or TRBV12-4 to TRBJ2-1; D is possibly TRBD1 (6 bases). Trimming removed 3 bases from V and 1 base from J, with 16 bases in between. CDR3 size: 17 residues. CDR3 DNA sequence: TGTGCCAGCAGTTTTCGGGTTAAGGGGGTTTCCTACAATGAGCAGTTCTTC. Its translation is CASSFRVKGVSYNEQFF.

This clonotype was detected many times. The chain couples TRBV3-1 to TRBJ2-1; 8 bases fit TRBD2. The germline V gene encodes CDR1 LGHDT and CDR2 YNNKEL (reference sequence). The CDR3 runs to 16 residues. With 4 bases clipped from V and 8 bases from J, the junction kept 13 bases outside the gene matches. CDR3 nucleotide sequence: TGTGCCAGCAGCCTCGCCGGACTAGCTCCAGGGTATGAGCAGTTCTTC. Translation gives CASSLAGLAPGYEQFF.

In its sample, this clonotype was seen a few times. The chain couples TRBV11-1 to TRBJ1-2; 7 bases match TRBD1. CDR3 size: 12 residues. Germline-derived CDR1 and CDR2 are SGHAT and FQDESV (reference sequence). The V and J ends lost 5 bases and 8 bases, in that order; junction bases with no gene match: 5. CDR3 nucleotides: TGTGCCAGCAGCCATCAGGGACAGGGCTACACCTTC. This translates into CASSHQGQGYTF.